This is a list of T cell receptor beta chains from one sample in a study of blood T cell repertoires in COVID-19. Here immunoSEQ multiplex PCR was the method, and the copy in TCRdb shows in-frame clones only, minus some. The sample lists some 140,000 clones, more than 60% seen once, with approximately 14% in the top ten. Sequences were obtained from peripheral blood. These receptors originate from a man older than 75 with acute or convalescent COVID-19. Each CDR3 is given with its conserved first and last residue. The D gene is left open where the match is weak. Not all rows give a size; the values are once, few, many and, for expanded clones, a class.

cdr3_nt: TGTGCCAGCCAGCCCCAGGGAAAGGACACTGAAGCTTTCTTT; cdr3_aa: CASQPQGKDTEAFF; v_call: TRBV28; j_call: TRBJ1-1; d_call: -; clone_size: -
cdr3_nt: TGTGCCAGCAGCTTAAGCGGGTCCGAGACCCAGTACTTC; cdr3_aa: CASSLSGSETQYF; v_call: TRBV7-2; j_call: TRBJ2-5; d_call: -; clone_size: few
cdr3_nt: TGCGCCAGCAGCCAAGAAACTAGCTCCTACAATGAGCAGTTCTTC; cdr3_aa: CASSQETSSYNEQFF; v_call: TRBV4-3; j_call: TRBJ2-1; d_call: -; clone_size: -
cdr3_nt: TGTGCCAGCAGCCCGGGGACAGTAGGTGAAAAACTGTTTTTT; cdr3_aa: CASSPGTVGEKLFF; v_call: TRBV7-2; j_call: TRBJ1-4; d_call: TRBD1; clone_size: -
cdr3_nt: TGTGCCAGCAGCTTAGTAAGGGGGATGGATGGCTACACCTTC; cdr3_aa: CASSLVRGMDGYTF; v_call: TRBV7-9; j_call: TRBJ1-2; d_call: -; clone_size: -
cdr3_nt: TGTGCCAGCAGCCAGTATGTAGGGGGCCAGGGGTCACCCCTCCACTTT; cdr3_aa: CASSQYVGGQGSPLHF; v_call: TRBV4-2; j_call: TRBJ1-6; d_call: TRBD1; clone_size: -
cdr3_nt: TGCAGCGTTGGGCTTGGAGCATCGGCCAAAAACATTCAGTACTTC; cdr3_aa: CSVGLGASAKNIQYF; v_call: TRBV29-1; j_call: TRBJ2-4; d_call: -; clone_size: -
cdr3_nt: TGTGCCAGCAGCTTACTAGGAAGGACAGGGACAGATACGCAGTATTTT; cdr3_aa: CASSLLGRTGTDTQYF; v_call: TRBV7-9; j_call: TRBJ2-3; d_call: TRBD1; clone_size: -
cdr3_nt: TGTGCCAGCAGCTCCAGGGGCGGGTCACCCCTCCACTTT; cdr3_aa: CASSSRGGSPLHF; v_call: TRBV7-3; j_call: TRBJ1-6; d_call: -; clone_size: few
cdr3_nt: TGTGCCAGCAGTTTATGGACTTCTGAGCAGTACTTC; cdr3_aa: CASSLWTSEQYF; v_call: TRBV28; j_call: TRBJ2-7; d_call: -; clone_size: -
cdr3_nt: TGTGCCAGCTCACCACCGAACACAAAGGGGACTGAAGCTTTCTTT; cdr3_aa: CASSPPNTKGTEAFF; v_call: TRBV18; j_call: TRBJ1-1; d_call: -; clone_size: -
cdr3_nt: TGTGCCAGCAGCTTGGACAGATACACTGAAGCTTTCTTT; cdr3_aa: CASSLDRYTEAFF; v_call: TRBV5-6; j_call: TRBJ1-1; d_call: -; clone_size: few
cdr3_nt: TGTGCCAGCAGCCTCCCAGGGTCACCCCTCCACTTT; cdr3_aa: CASSLPGSPLHF; v_call: TRBV3-1/TRBV3-2; j_call: TRBJ1-6; d_call: -; clone_size: -
cdr3_nt: TGTGCCAGCTCACCATCATATGCGGGGGGGGTCTCCTACGAGCAGTACTTC; cdr3_aa: CASSPSYAGGVSYEQYF; v_call: TRBV18; j_call: TRBJ2-7; d_call: TRBD2; clone_size: few
cdr3_nt: TGTGCCAGCAGTGTGGAACAGGGCTTTGAGGGCCAGTACTTC; cdr3_aa: CASSVEQGFEGQYF; v_call: TRBV2; j_call: TRBJ2-5; d_call: -; clone_size: -
cdr3_nt: TGTGCCAGCAGCCAAGATAGAAAGCGGGATACCTTAGCCAAAAACATTCAGTACTTC; cdr3_aa: CASSQDRKRDTLAKNIQYF; v_call: TRBV14; j_call: TRBJ2-4; d_call: TRBD2; clone_size: -
cdr3_nt: TGTGCCAGCAGCCGCACAGGGGCTAGCACAGATACGCAGTATTTT; cdr3_aa: CASSRTGASTDTQYF; v_call: TRBV7-6; j_call: TRBJ2-3; d_call: TRBD1; clone_size: -
cdr3_nt: TGTGCCAGCAGCTTCGGACAGGGGTATTCACCCCTCCACTTT; cdr3_aa: CASSFGQGYSPLHF; v_call: TRBV7-8; j_call: TRBJ1-6; d_call: TRBD1; clone_size: -
cdr3_nt: TGTGCCAGCAGCGTAGCCCCGACAGATACGCAGTATTTT; cdr3_aa: CASSVAPTDTQYF; v_call: TRBV9; j_call: TRBJ2-3; d_call: -; clone_size: -
cdr3_nt: TGTGCCAGCAGTCCACAGGGCCCAGATACGCAGTATTTT; cdr3_aa: CASSPQGPDTQYF; v_call: TRBV6-6; j_call: TRBJ2-3; d_call: -; clone_size: -
cdr3_nt: TGTGCCAGCAGTGAAAGGGACAGCGATTCGGTGGCCAAAAACATTCAGTACTTC; cdr3_aa: CASSERDSDSVAKNIQYF; v_call: TRBV2; j_call: TRBJ2-4; d_call: TRBD1; clone_size: -
cdr3_nt: TGTGCCTGGAGTGCGACACCCTACGAGCAGTACTTC; cdr3_aa: CAWSATPYEQYF; v_call: TRBV30; j_call: TRBJ2-7; d_call: -; clone_size: -
cdr3_nt: TGTGCCAGCAGTCCTCGGGACAGGGGGGACAGGGACCACGAGCAGTACTTC; cdr3_aa: CASSPRDRGDRDHEQYF; v_call: TRBV3-1/TRBV3-2; j_call: TRBJ2-7; d_call: TRBD1; clone_size: -
cdr3_nt: TGTGCCAGCAGTGAATCCAGAGGAGGGGAGCTGTTTTTT; cdr3_aa: CASSESRGGELFF; v_call: TRBV6-4; j_call: TRBJ2-2; d_call: -; clone_size: once
cdr3_nt: TGTGCCAGCAGTCCTCAGTCAGATACGCAGTATTTT; cdr3_aa: CASSPQSDTQYF; v_call: TRBV14; j_call: TRBJ2-3; d_call: -; clone_size: -
cdr3_nt: TGTGCCAGTAGCATGGACAGGGTCTCTGGAAACACCATATATTTT; cdr3_aa: CASSMDRVSGNTIYF; v_call: TRBV19; j_call: TRBJ1-3; d_call: TRBD1; clone_size: -
cdr3_nt: TGTGCCAGCAGTCCCCGACTAGCGGGGGGGCCTGGGGAGCTGTTTTTT; cdr3_aa: CASSPRLAGGPGELFF; v_call: TRBV6-2/TRBV6-3; j_call: TRBJ2-2; d_call: TRBD2; clone_size: few